A single sample gave rise to the 3 T cell receptor beta chains below, sequenced in a study of beta chain features in type 1 diabetes. Study-wide points: Moderate yet significant TCRB CDR3 shortening was seen in Type 1 diabetes patients in all four CD4+ subsets.

The authors reverse transcribed all of the isolated RNA, so sequencing captured expressed TCRB transcripts. Here immunoSEQ multiplex PCR was the method, and the copy in TCRdb shows in-frame clones only, minus some. This table holds around 150,000 clones, about 8.1% found once. Their specific antigens are unknown. The sequencing sample was made of central memory CD4+ T cells from blood. These receptors all come from a woman aged 18-29 years with type 1 diabetes.

This clone has more than one count but fewer than ten. This same CDR3 is encoded by further DNA sequences in the sample. The chain recombines TRBV11-3 with TRBJ1-1; no clear D. The germline V gene has CDR1 SGHNT and CDR2 YENEEA. The CDR3 is made up of 12 amino acids. V was clipped by 3 bases and J by 3 bases, with 5 bases between them. For the CDR3, the DNA is TGTGCCAGCAGCTTCGGGGACACTGAAGCTTTCTTT. Translated: CASSFGDTEAFF.

This clone was seen a handful of times. This chain links TRBV18 with TRBJ2-5, with TRBD1 matching over 9 bases. The CDR3 is 14 residues long. Trimming at V came to 4 bases and at J to 5 bases, leaving 5 bases not matched to a gene. The V gene's germline CDR1 is KGHSH and CDR2 LQKENI. The CDR3 sequence is CASSQQDRGETQYF. As DNA, the CDR3 is TGTGCCAGCTCACAGCAAGACAGGGGGGAGACCCAGTACTTC.

This clone was seen a single time. The J gene is TRBJ2-1, the V gene TRBV7-3; a possible D gene is TRBD2 (5 bases). The CDR3 runs 16 residues. The germline CDR1 and CDR2 sequences are SGHTA and FQGTGA. Trimming left V 5 bases short and J 0 bases short, with 14 bases between. DNA for the CDR3: TGTGCCAGCAGCCAGACGACGGGGAGCTCCTACAATGAGCAGTTCTTC. Protein: CASSQTTGSSYNEQFF.